The clone carrying this TCR beta chain was counted between two and nine times. The target antigen is unknown. Via MiXCR, TCRdb re-called the reads, giving one row per CDR3 protein. Of about 320,000 distinct CDR3 sequences in the sample, 8% to 10% were seen once. This record belongs to a study of T cell repertoires in cytomegalovirus infection. The CDR3 contains 17 residues. V trimming: 0 bases; J trimming: 5 bases; junction bases outside the gene matches: 12. Germline CDR1 is MGHRA and CDR2 is YSYEKL. Broader study findings: The study identified carriers of CMV plus the relevant HLA from cumulative public TCR beta family frequency. Across the ex vivo response, the dominant clonotypes were HLA-C-restricted CMV-specific TCR beta clonotypes.

The TCR sequence derives from a human donor in good health (CMV status not recorded). Some clones in this sample may be carry-over from other donors' samples. V usage is TRBV4-1 and J usage is TRBJ2-7; TRBD1 agrees at 8 bases. Sequenced sample: PBMCs. The CDR3 bases are TGCGCCAGCAGCCAAGAGCCCGCGACAGGGGTTTACCACGAGCAGTACTTC. It codes for CASSQEPATGVYHEQYF.